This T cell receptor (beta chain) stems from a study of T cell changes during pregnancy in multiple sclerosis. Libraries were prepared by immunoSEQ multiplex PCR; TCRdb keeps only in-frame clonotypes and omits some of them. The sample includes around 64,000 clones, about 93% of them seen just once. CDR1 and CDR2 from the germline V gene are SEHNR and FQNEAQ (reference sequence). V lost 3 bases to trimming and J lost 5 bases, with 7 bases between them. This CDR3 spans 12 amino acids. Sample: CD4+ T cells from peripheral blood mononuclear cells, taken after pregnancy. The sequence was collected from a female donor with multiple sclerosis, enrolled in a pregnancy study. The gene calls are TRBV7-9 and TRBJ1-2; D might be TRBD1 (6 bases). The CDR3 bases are TGTGCCAGCAGCTTGGGGACATATGGCTACACCTTC. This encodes CASSLGTYGYTF.